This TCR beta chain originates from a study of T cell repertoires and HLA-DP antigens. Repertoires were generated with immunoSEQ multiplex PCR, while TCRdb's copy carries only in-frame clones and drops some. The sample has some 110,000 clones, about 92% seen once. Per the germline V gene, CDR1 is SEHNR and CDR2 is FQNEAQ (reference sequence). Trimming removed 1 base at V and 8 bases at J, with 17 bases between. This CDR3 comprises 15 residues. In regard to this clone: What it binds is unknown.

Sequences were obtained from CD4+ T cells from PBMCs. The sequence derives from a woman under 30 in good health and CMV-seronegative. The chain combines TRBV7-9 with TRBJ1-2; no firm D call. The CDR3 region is CASSLVFGPPTGYTF. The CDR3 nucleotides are TGTGCCAGCAGCTTAGTTTTCGGACCCCCTACCGGCTACACCTTC.